The source of this T cell receptor (beta chain) is a study of cytomegalovirus exposure and HLA in healthy donors. Study-level results: In a later analysis, V- and J-gene trimming of beta chains associated with a DCLRE1C missense variant, replicated independently. Later analysis indicated greater clonal expansion among HLA-associated TCR beta chains than among equally common other chains.

Of note for this clone: Antigen unknown. A junction boundary mismatches the germline segment, possibly from a read error.

The PCR employed 60 Vbeta primers together with 13 Jbeta primers. As processed by the authors: A later analysis tallied tens of millions of unique TCR beta chains, around 9.9 million of them shared. The table came from immunoSEQ multiplex PCR; TCRdb's copy has only in-frame clones and leaves some out. V, J and clone size derive from that table, while D and trimming were established from the DNA sequence. The table has more than 200,000 clones, about 80% seen once. CDR3 length: 16 residues. The germline CDR1 and CDR2 sequences are MNHEY and SVGAGI. The receptor was derived from a man between 18 and 29 years old in good health and CMV-seronegative. The gene calls are TRBV6-5 and TRBJ2-1; D is uncertain. The material sequenced was PBMCs. DNA of the CDR3: TGTGCCAGCAGTTTTAGCAGCGCCAGCTCCTACAATGAACAGTTCTTC. Its translation: CASSFSSASSYNEQFF.